One and the same sample provided the 26 T cell receptor beta chains below, sequenced in a study of T cell responses to AZD1222 COVID-19 vaccine. Assay used: immunoSEQ multiplex PCR; TCRdb lists only in-frame clones, some missing. The repertoire holds some 80,000 clones, with about nine tenths as singletons. This material consisted of peripheral blood, taken 28 days after the second dose of the MenACWY control vaccine. The receptor set was obtained from an adult who received the MenACWY meningococcal vaccine as a control.

This clone was seen once. This sequence joins TRBV7-9 and TRBJ1-4; 7 nucleotides align to TRBD1. The CDR3 runs to 14 residues. The V gene end was trimmed by 0 bases and the J gene end by 8 bases; junction bases not matched to a gene: 3. CDR1 is SEHNR, CDR2 FQNEAQ, per germline (reference sequence). In nucleotides, the CDR3 is TGTGCCAGCAGCTTAGCAGGGGGCGTAGAAAAACTGTTTTTT. Its translation: CASSLAGGVEKLFF.

The genes are TRBV7-2 and TRBJ2-1; D uncertain. The CDR3 is made up of 13 amino acids. The V end was cut by 1 base, the J end by 7 bases, with 8 bases between. Germline V gene sequence: CDR1 SGHTA, CDR2 FQGNSA. The CDR3 DNA follows: TGTGCCAGCAGCTTAGTATCAGTTAATGAGCAGTTCTTC. It is translated as CASSLVSVNEQFF. The variable domain in full, with the rest retrieved from reference TRBV7-2 and TRBJ2-1, is GAGVSQSPSNKVTEKGKDVELRCDPISGHTALYWYRQSLGQGLEFLIYFQGNSAPDKSGLPSDRFSAERTGGSVSTLTIQRTQQEDSAVYLCASSLVSVNEQFFGPGTRLTVL.

This rearrangement joins TRBV28 to TRBJ1-1; D gene uncertain. Trimming stripped 2 bases from V and 7 bases from J, with 11 bases between. The CDR3 runs 13 residues. Per the germline V gene, CDR1 is MDHEN and CDR2 is SYDVKM. CDR3 sequence reads: CASSLIRVGEAFF. The DNA of the CDR3 is TGTGCCAGCAGTTTAATTCGAGTGGGTGAAGCTTTCTTT.

This rearrangement joins TRBV4-3 to TRBJ1-1; D possibly corresponds to TRBD1 (5 bases). In germline, CDR1 is LGHNA, CDR2 YSLEER. The V end was cut by 4 bases, the J end by 0 bases, with 9 bases between. This CDR3 spans 14 amino acids. For the CDR3, the DNA is TGCGCCAGCAGCCGTGACAGCATGAACACTGAAGCTTTCTTT. Its translation is CASSRDSMNTEAFF.

In this sample, this clone turned up once. The chain recombines TRBV3-1 (or the pseudogene TRBV3-2) with TRBJ2-2; 7 nucleotides line up with TRBD2. The V gene end was trimmed by 4 bases and the J gene end by 1 base; junction bases not matched to a gene: 3. The CDR3 totals 15 residues. Germline assignment: CDR1 LGHDT and CDR2 YNNKEL (reference sequence). CDR3 protein: CASSRGGGNTGELFF. DNA of the CDR3: TGTGCCAGCAGCCGAGGCGGGGGGAACACCGGGGAGCTGTTTTTT.

CDR3 sequence reads: CASTSWWQTSGNTIYF. The CDR3 DNA sequence: TGTGCCAGTACCTCTTGGTGGCAGACCTCTGGAAACACCATATATTTT. This rearrangement joins TRBV19 to TRBJ1-3; D gene uncertain. Germline loops: CDR1 LNHDA, CDR2 SQIVND (reference sequence). This CDR3 has 16 residues. V was cut by 7 bases and J by 0 bases, with 16 bases left in between.

The chain employs TRBV7-9 and TRBJ1-1; D remains ambiguous. The CDR3 runs 15 residues. The V end lost 1 base, the J end lost 2 bases, and 11 bases lay between the germline ends. Germline V CDR1 and CDR2: SEHNR, FQNEAQ (reference sequence). The CDR3 is CASSLVRGDNTEAFF. In DNA, the CDR3 is TGTGCCAGCAGCTTAGTGAGAGGAGACAACACTGAAGCTTTCTTT.

The J gene is TRBJ1-2, the V gene TRBV29-1, with TRBD1 as a possible D gene (6 bases). Germline V gene lookup returns CDR1 SQVTM and CDR2 ANQGSEA. V lost 5 bases to trimming and J lost 1 base, with 20 bases between them. CDR3 size: 16 residues. The CDR3 loop reads CSVSGSRGTLNYGYTF. The CDR3 DNA reads as TGCAGCGTTTCTGGCAGTCGCGGGACACTTAACTATGGCTACACCTTC.

The CDR3 loop is CASSVEEQFF. For the CDR3, the DNA is TGTGCCAGCAGCGTAGAGGAGCAGTTCTTC. The chain uses TRBV7-9 and TRBJ2-1, with D unclear. CDR3 length equals 10 residues. CDR1 is SEHNR, CDR2 FQNEAQ, per germline (reference sequence). V lost 5 bases and J 10 bases, leaving 6 bases between the germline ends.

This clone was counted once. V gene TRBV24-1 combines with J gene TRBJ1-2; D uncertain. The V and J ends lost 7 bases and 9 bases respectively, with 14 bases between them. This CDR3 spans 12 amino acids. Germline values: CDR1 KGHDR, CDR2 SFDVKD. This chain's CDR3 is CATRSDGDSYTF. In DNA, the CDR3 is TGTGCCACCAGGTCCGATGGCGACAGCTACACCTTC.

The genes are TRBV6-5 and TRBJ1-1; TRBD1 matches 9 bases. Trimming removed 8 bases from V and 6 bases from J; junction bases left unmatched: 13. The CDR3 loop spans 15 amino acids. Germline loops: CDR1 MNHEY, CDR2 SVGAGI. CDR3 DNA sequence: TGTGCCAGCGGAAAACAGGGGGCTAAAGGCTCTGAAGCTTTCTTT. It yields the protein CASGKQGAKGSEAFF.

The chain employs TRBV6-6 and TRBJ1-1, with 9 bases fitting TRBD1. The V gene's germline CDR1 is MNHNY and CDR2 SVGAGI (reference sequence). Germline trimming cut 5 bases from V and 6 bases from J; bases unmatched to any gene: 4. The CDR3 runs to 13 residues. The CDR3 coding sequence is TGTGCCAGCAGTGTAACAGGGGGCTCTGAAGCTTTCTTT. As protein: CASSVTGGSEAFF.

This rearrangement joins TRBV9 to TRBJ1-1; D is unresolved. Trimming cost V 0 bases and J 2 bases, with 2 bases left between them. The CDR3 has 12 residues. Looked up from germline, CDR1 is SGDLS and CDR2 is YYNGEE. The CDR3 region has the DNA TGTGCCAGCAGCGTAGTCAACACTGAAGCTTTCTTT. Translation gives CASSVVNTEAFF.

The genes are TRBV9 and TRBJ1-2, with TRBD1 matching 7 bases. The V gene's germline CDR1 is SGDLS and CDR2 YYNGEE. V was clipped by 2 bases and J by 4 bases; unmatched bases: 8. There are 15 residues in the CDR3. The CDR3 loop is CASSVDGTVIYGYTF. As DNA, the CDR3 is TGTGCCAGCAGCGTGGATGGGACAGTAATCTATGGCTACACCTTC.

The chain uses TRBV7-2 and TRBJ1-1; unclear D gene. CDR1 is SGHTA and CDR2 is FQGNSA in the germline V gene. V lost 1 base and J lost 1, with 4 bases in between. The CDR3 extends over 13 amino acids. In DNA form, the CDR3 reads TGTGCCAGCAGCTTAGATGCGAACACTGAAGCTTTCTTT. Its protein is CASSLDANTEAFF.

This chain uses TRBV7-8 with TRBJ1-5; perhaps TRBD1 as D (6 bases). Trimming took 1 base from V and 5 from J, leaving 12 bases between them. Germline-derived CDR1 and CDR2 are SGHVS and FQNEAQ. CDR3 length: 15 amino acids. The CDR3 region is CASSLVTGTHQPQHF. The CDR3 DNA is TGTGCCAGCAGCTTAGTCACAGGGACACATCAGCCCCAGCATTTT.

The rearrangement links TRBV2 to TRBJ1-4; D is perhaps TRBD1 (6 bases). V gave up 6 bases and J gave up 2 bases, with 13 bases separating them. The CDR3 has 15 amino acids. Germline CDR1 and CDR2: SNHLY and FYNNEI. The CDR3 loop reads CASRNTGTTNEKLFF. The CDR3 DNA sequence: TGTGCCAGCAGAAACACAGGGACCACTAATGAAAAACTGTTTTTT.

V usage is TRBV28 and J usage is TRBJ1-1, with a tentative D call TRBD1 (5 bases). This CDR3 comprises 12 residues. Germline V gives CDR1 MDHEN, CDR2 SYDVKM. V gave up 6 bases and J gave up 5 bases, with 10 bases separating them. The CDR3 bases are TGTGCCAGCAGGGATCAGGGAACTGAAGCTTTCTTT. Encoded protein: CASRDQGTEAFF.

The rearrangement uses TRBV18 and TRBJ2-7; 8 nucleotides align to TRBD1. The CDR3 is 14 residues long. Germline CDR1 is KGHSH and CDR2 is LQKENI. V trimming: 2 bases; J trimming: 5 bases; junction bases outside the gene matches: 5. The CDR3 DNA is TGTGCCAGCTCACCAAACGGACAGGGTAACGAGCAGTACTTC. This sequence encodes CASSPNGQGNEQYF.

Relative to its sample, this clone is medium-sized. This CDR3 reads CATSDPRSGGPADTQYF. The DNA for the CDR3 is TGTGCCACCAGTGACCCCCGTAGCGGGGGGCCGGCAGATACGCAGTATTTT. V usage is TRBV24-1 and J usage is TRBJ2-3; TRBD2 matches at 10 bases. V lost 4 bases to trimming and J lost 4 bases; unmatched junction nucleotides: 10. The germline gives CDR1 KGHDR, CDR2 SFDVKD. The CDR3 is made up of 17 amino acids.

This chain links TRBV5-8 with TRBJ2-3; D may match TRBD1 or TRBD2 (7 bases each). Germline V gene lookup returns CDR1 SGHTS and CDR2 YDEGEE. The CDR3 loop spans 14 amino acids. Trimming took 7 bases from V and 7 from J, leaving 19 bases between them. The CDR3: CASRREGASHTQYF. CDR3 coding DNA: TGTGCCAGCCGCAGGGAGGGGGCCTCACATACGCAGTATTTT.

The V gene is TRBV2, the J gene TRBJ1-2; 7 bases agree with TRBD1. V shed 4 bases and J 6 bases; nucleotides not matched to a gene: 5. The V gene's germline CDR1 is SNHLY and CDR2 FYNNEI. CDR3 length: 13 residues. CDR3 sequence (DNA): TGTGCCAGCAGTGTACAGGGGAGGCATGGCTACACCTTC. It is translated as CASSVQGRHGYTF.

The chain joins TRBV2 to TRBJ1-4; D possibly corresponds to TRBD1 (6 bases). V was cut by 1 base and J by 7 bases, with 10 bases left in between. This CDR3 comprises 14 residues. CDR1 is SNHLY and CDR2 is FYNNEI in the germline V gene. DNA for the CDR3: TGTGCCAGCAGTGAAGGGGGGGCCGTTGAAAAACTGTTTTTT. Its translation is CASSEGGAVEKLFF.

The rearrangement joins TRBV30 to TRBJ1-2, with D perhaps matching TRBD1 (5 bases). The CDR3 consists of 13 residues. The germline gives CDR1 GTSNPN, CDR2 SVGIG (reference sequence). V lost 8 bases and J lost 8, with 21 bases in between. In DNA form, the CDR3 reads TGTGCCCTCGGACCCGGCAGGGCGGGAGGCTACACCTTC. This translates into CALGPGRAGGYTF.

The table lists this clone with a few counts. The chain carries TRBV28 and TRBJ2-3; perhaps D is TRBD1 or TRBD2 (5 bases each). Per germline, CDR1 MDHEN and CDR2 SYDVKM. CDR3 size: 14 residues. V lost 9 bases, J lost 6 bases, and 19 bases lay in between. DNA for the CDR3: TGTGCCAGTATGAGGGGACGACCCGGGGATACGCAGTATTTT. Protein: CASMRGRPGDTQYF.

This clone was found once. V gene TRBV29-1 combines with J gene TRBJ2-1, with TRBD2 matching over 9 bases. This CDR3 contains 15 residues. CDR1 and CDR2 (germline): SQVTM, ANQGSEA. Trimming removed 1 base from V and 8 bases from J; junction bases left unmatched: 9. The CDR3: CSVEAVLGLAYEQFF. The CDR3 DNA follows: TGCAGCGTTGAAGCAGTTCTAGGACTAGCGTATGAGCAGTTCTTC.